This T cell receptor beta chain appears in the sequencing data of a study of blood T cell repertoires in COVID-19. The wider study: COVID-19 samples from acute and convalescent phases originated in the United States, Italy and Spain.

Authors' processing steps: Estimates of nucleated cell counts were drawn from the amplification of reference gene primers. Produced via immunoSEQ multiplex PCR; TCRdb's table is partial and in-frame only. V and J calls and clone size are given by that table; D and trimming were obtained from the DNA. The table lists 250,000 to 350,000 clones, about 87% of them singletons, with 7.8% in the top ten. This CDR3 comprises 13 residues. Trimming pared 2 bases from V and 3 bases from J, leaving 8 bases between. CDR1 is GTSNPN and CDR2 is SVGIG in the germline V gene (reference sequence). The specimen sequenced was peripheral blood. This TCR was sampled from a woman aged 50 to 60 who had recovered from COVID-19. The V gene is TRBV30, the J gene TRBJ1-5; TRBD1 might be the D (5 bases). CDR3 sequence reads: CAWSLGPNQPQHF. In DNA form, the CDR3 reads TGTGCCTGGAGTTTGGGGCCCAATCAGCCCCAGCATTTT.